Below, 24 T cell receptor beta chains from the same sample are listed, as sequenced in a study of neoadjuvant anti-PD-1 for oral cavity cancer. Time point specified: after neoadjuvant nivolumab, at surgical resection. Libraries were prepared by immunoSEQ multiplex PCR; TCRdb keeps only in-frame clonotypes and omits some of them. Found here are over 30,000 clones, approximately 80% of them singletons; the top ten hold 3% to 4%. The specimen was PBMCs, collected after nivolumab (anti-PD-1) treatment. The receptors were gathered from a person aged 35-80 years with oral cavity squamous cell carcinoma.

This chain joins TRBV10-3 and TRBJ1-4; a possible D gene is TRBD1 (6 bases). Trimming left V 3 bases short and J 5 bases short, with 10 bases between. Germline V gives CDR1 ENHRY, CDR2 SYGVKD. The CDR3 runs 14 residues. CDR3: CAISEGGLNEKLFF. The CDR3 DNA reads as TGTGCCATCAGTGAAGGGGGACTGAATGAAAAACTGTTTTTT.

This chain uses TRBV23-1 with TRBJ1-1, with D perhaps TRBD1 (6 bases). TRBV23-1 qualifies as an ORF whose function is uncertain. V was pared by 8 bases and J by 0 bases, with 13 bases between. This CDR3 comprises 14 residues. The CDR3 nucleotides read TGCGCCAGCTGGGCCGGGACACTGAACACTGAAGCTTTCTTT. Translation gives CASWAGTLNTEAFF.

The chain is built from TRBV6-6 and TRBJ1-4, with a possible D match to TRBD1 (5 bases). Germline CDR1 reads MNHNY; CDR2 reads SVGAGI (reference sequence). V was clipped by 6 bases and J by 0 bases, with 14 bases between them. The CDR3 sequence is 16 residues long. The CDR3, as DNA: TGTGCCAGCAGACCTCGGACACTTGCAACTAATGAAAAACTGTTTTTT. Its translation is CASRPRTLATNEKLFF.

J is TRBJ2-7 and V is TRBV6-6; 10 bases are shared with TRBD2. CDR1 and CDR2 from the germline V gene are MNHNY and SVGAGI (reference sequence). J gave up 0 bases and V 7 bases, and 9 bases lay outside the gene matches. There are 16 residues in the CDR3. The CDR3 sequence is CASTEPSGGSSYEQYF. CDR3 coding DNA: TGTGCCAGCACCGAACCTAGCGGGGGTAGCTCCTACGAGCAGTACTTC.

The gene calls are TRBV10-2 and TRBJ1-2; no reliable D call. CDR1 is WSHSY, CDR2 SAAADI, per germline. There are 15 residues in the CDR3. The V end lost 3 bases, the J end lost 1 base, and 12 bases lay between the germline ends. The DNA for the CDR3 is TGCGCCAGCAGTGAATCCCAGGTCCTTAACTATGGCTACACCTTC. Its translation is CASSESQVLNYGYTF.

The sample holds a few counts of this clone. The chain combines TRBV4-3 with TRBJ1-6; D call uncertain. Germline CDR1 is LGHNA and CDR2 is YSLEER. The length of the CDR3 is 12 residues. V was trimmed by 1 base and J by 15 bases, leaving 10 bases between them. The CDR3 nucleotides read TGCGCCAGCAGCCAAGGGAGATCGCACCTCCACTTT. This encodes CASSQGRSHLHF.

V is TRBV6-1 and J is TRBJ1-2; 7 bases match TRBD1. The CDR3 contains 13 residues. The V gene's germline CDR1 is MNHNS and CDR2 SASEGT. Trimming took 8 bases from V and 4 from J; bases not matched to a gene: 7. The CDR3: CASGTGQTYGYTF. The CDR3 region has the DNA TGTGCCAGCGGTACGGGACAGACCTATGGCTACACCTTC.

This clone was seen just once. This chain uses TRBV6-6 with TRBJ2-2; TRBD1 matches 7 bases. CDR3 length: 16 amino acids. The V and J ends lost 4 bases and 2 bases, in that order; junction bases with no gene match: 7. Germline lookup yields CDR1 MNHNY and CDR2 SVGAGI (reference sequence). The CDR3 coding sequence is TGTGCCAGCAGTTCGTCGCCAGGGGGAAACACCGGGGAGCTGTTTTTT. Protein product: CASSSSPGGNTGELFF.

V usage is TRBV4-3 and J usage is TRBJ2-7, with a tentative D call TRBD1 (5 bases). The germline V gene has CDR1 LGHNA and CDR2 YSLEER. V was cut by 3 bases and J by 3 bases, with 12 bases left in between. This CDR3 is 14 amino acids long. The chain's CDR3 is CASSQYRQNYEQYF. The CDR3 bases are TGCGCCAGCAGCCAGTATAGACAGAACTACGAGCAGTACTTC.

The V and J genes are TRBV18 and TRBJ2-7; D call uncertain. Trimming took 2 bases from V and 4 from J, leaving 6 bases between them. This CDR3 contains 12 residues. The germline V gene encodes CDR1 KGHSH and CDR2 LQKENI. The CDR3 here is CASSPGNYEQYF. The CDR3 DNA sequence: TGTGCCAGCTCACCAGGAAATTACGAGCAGTACTTC.

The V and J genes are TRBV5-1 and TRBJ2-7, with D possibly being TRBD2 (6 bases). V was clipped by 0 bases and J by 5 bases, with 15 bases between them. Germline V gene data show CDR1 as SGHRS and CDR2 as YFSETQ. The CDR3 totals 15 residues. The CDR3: CASSLAGRWRDEQYF. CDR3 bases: TGCGCCAGCAGCTTGGCGGGACGGTGGAGGGACGAGCAGTACTTC. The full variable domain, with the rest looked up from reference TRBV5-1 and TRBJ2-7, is KAGVTQTPRYLIKTRGQQVTLSCSPISGHRSVSWYQQTPGQGLQFLFEYFSETQRNKGNFPGRFSGRQFSNSRSEMNVSTLELGDSALYLCASSLAGRWRDEQYFGPGTRLTVT.

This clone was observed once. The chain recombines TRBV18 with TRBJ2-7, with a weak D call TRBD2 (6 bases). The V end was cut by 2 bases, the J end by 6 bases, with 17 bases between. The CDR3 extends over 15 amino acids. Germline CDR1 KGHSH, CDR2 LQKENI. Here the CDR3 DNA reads TGTGCCAGCTCACCAATAGGGGCAGCGGGCGGCGAGCAGTACTTC. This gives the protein CASSPIGAAGGEQYF.

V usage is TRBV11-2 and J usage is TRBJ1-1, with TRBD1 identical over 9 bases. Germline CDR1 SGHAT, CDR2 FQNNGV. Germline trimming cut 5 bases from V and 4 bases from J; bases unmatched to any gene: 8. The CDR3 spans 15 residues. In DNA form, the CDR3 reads TGTGCCAGCAGCGGGCAGACAGGGGGTTTCACTGAAGCTTTCTTT. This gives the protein CASSGQTGGFTEAFF.

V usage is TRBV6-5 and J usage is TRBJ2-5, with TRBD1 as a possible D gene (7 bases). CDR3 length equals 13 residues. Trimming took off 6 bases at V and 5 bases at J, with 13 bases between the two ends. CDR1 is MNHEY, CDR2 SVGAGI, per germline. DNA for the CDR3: TGTGCCAGCAGGCCGACAGGGAGGGAGACCCAGTACTTC. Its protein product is CASRPTGRETQYF.

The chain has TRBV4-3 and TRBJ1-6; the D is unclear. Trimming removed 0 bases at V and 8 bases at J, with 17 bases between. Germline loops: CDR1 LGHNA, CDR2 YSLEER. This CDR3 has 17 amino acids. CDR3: CASSQDASPSDYSPLHF. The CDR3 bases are TGCGCCAGCAGCCAAGATGCGAGTCCTTCCGATTATTCACCCCTCCACTTT.

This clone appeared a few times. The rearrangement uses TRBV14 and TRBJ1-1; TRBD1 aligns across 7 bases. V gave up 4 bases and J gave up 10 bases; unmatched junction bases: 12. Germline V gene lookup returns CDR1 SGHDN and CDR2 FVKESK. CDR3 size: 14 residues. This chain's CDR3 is CASSRSAGGLGAFF. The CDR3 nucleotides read TGTGCCAGCAGCCGCTCCGCAGGGGGTCTGGGAGCTTTCTTT.

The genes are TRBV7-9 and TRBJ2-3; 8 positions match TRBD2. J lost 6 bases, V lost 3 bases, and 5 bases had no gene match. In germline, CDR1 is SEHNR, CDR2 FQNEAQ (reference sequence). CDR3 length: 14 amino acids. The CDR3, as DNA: TGTGCCAGCAGCTTGCACGGGGGGGCTGATACGCAGTATTTT. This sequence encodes CASSLHGGADTQYF.

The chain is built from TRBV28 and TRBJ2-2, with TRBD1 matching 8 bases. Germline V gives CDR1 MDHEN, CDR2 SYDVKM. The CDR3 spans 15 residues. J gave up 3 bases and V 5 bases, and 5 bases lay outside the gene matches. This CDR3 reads CASSTWGQDTGELFF. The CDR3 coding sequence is TGTGCCAGCAGTACTTGGGGACAGGACACCGGGGAGCTGTTTTTT.

CDR3 coding DNA: TGTGCCAGCTCTAGGGGATCGCGTGAGACTGAAGCTTTCTTT. It is translated as CASSRGSRETEAFF. The gene calls are TRBV6-5 and TRBJ1-1; a possible D gene is TRBD1 (5 bases). Germline assignment: CDR1 MNHEY and CDR2 SVGAGI. V lost 8 bases to trimming and J lost 5 bases, with 18 bases between them. This CDR3 has 14 amino acids.

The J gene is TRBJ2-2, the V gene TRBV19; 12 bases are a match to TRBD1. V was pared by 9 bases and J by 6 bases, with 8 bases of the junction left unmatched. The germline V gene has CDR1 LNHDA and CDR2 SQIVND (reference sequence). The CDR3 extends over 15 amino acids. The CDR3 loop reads CASRDRGHSAGELFF. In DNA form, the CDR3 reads TGTGCCAGCCGGGACAGGGGGCATTCGGCCGGGGAGCTGTTTTTT. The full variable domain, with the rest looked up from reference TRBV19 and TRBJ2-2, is DGGITQSPKYLFRKEGQNVTLSCEQNLNHDAMYWYRQDPGQGLRLIYYSQIVNDFQKGDIAEGYSVSREKKESFPLTVTSAQKNPTAFYLCASRDRGHSAGELFFGEGSRLTVL.

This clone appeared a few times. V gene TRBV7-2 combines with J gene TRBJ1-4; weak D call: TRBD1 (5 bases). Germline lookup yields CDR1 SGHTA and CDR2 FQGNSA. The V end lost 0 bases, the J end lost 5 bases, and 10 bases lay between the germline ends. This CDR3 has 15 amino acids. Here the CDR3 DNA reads TGTGCCAGCAGCTTAGCGCGGGGCATAAATGAAAAACTGTTTTTT. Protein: CASSLARGINEKLFF.

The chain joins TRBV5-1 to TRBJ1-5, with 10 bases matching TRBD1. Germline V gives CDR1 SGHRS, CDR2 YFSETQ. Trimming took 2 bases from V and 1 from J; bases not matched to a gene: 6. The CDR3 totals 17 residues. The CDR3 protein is CASSFGTGDVSNQPQHF. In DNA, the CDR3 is TGCGCCAGCAGCTTCGGGACAGGGGACGTGAGCAATCAGCCCCAGCATTTT.

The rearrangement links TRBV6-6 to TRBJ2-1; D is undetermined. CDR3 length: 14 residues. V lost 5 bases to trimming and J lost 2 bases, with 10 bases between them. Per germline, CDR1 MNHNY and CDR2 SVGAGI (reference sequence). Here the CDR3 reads CASSPAGTYNEQFF. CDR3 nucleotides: TGTGCCAGCAGTCCGGCTGGGACCTACAATGAGCAGTTCTTC.

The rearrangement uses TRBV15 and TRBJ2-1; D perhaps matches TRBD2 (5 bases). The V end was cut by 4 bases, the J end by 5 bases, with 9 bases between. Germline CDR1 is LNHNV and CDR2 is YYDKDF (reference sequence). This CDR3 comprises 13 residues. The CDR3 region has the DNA TGTGCCACCAGCACCCGGGAAAACAATGAGCAGTTCTTC. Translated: CATSTRENNEQFF.